Given below is one TCR beta chain in context. No antigen is known for it. The data stem from a study of CD4 T cells in relation to SARS-CoV-2 and coronaviruses. Looking at the study overall: TCR beta CDR3s were sequenced after roughly 10-day antigen culture of PBMCs. The negative reference was HIV-1 Nef peptide pool or peptide-free culture. Study-wide points: Approximately 65% of donors had memory CD4+ clonotypes crossrecognizing SARS-CoV-2 and common cold coronavirus spike.

This CDR3 region has 14 residues. V lost 3 bases, J lost 0 bases, and 9 bases lay in between. The unexposed donors gave CD4+ T cells in about 2011-2018, prior to COVID-19. After nine to ten days of culture, CD4+ T cells were isolated. As cell numbers allowed, unexposed-donor CD4+ T cells faced SARS-CoV-2 S/N and four cold-coronavirus spikes. Sequencing used immunoSEQ multiplex PCR; TCRdb keeps in-frame clones, though not all of them. In the table there are almost 30,000 clones, over 75% of which are singletons. V is TRBV5-3 and J is TRBJ1-1, with D possibly TRBD1 on 5 matching bases. TRBV5-3 is an open reading frame, and its role is uncertain. Input material: CD4+ T cells from PBMCs, cultured in vitro. This receptor was identified in a human donor in good health. The CDR3 here is CARSYDSLNTEAFF. The CDR3 coding sequence is TGTGCCAGAAGCTATGACAGCTTGAACACTGAAGCTTTCTTT.